This passage covers 28 T cell receptor beta chains from one sample sequenced in a study of vaccination and CD4 T cells after COVID-19. Each CDR3 protein is one row after TCRdb ran MiXCR on the PCR reads. The sample lists some 22,000 distinct CDR3 sequences; around 53% were seen once. The source was CD4+ T cells from blood, collected before SARS-CoV-2 vaccination. The source is a human donor who had recovered from COVID-19.

The V gene is TRBV19, the J gene TRBJ1-5; weak D call: TRBD1 (5 bases). This CDR3 contains 13 residues. Germline lookup yields CDR1 LNHDA and CDR2 SQIVND (reference sequence). Trimming pared 5 bases from V and 7 bases from J, leaving 12 bases between. The CDR3 bases are TGTGCCAGTAGTCGGGGGGGGTGGCAGCCCCAGCATTTT. Its translation: CASSRGGWQPQHF.

This clonotype was seen more than once but under ten times. The chain recombines TRBV7-2 with TRBJ1-3; D gene uncertain. V lost 1 base to trimming and J lost 0 bases, with 4 bases between them. Germline V gene sequence: CDR1 SGHTA, CDR2 FQGNSA. The CDR3 loop spans 14 amino acids. CDR3 nucleotides: TGTGCCAGCAGCTTAGGAAACTCTGGAAACACCATATATTTT. Translated: CASSLGNSGNTIYF.

The V call is TRBV7-2, the J call TRBJ2-3, with D tentatively TRBD2 (5 bases). This CDR3 comprises 14 residues. V was pared by 8 bases and J by 0 bases, with 12 bases between. CDR1 SGHTA and CDR2 FQGNSA come from the germline V gene. CDR3 region: CASQRGLSTDTQYF. The CDR3 DNA follows: TGTGCCAGCCAAAGAGGGCTTAGCACAGATACGCAGTATTTT. Drawing the rest from reference TRBV7-2 and TRBJ2-3, the complete variable domain is GAGVSQSPSNKVTEKGKDVELRCDPISGHTALYWYRQSLGQGLEFLIYFQGNSAPDKSGLPSDRFSAERTGGSVSTLTIQRTQQEDSAVYLCASQRGLSTDTQYFGPGTRLTVL.

This chain joins TRBV28 and TRBJ2-1; 7 bases are shared with TRBD2. With 6 bases clipped from V and 2 bases from J, the junction kept 10 bases outside the gene matches. Germline values: CDR1 MDHEN, CDR2 SYDVKM. CDR3 length equals 16 residues. DNA of the CDR3: TGTGCCAGCAGGGCGGGACTACGGGGGGCCTACAATGAGCAGTTCTTC. This translates into CASRAGLRGAYNEQFF.

The chain couples TRBV5-4 to TRBJ1-2; a weak D match, TRBD1 (5 bases). V lost 0 bases to trimming and J lost 6 bases, with 12 bases between them. The CDR3 is 14 amino acids. Per the germline V gene, CDR1 is SGHNT and CDR2 is YYREEE (reference sequence). The CDR3: CASSLVGVSDGYTF. The CDR3, as DNA: TGTGCCAGCAGCTTGGTAGGGGTATCGGATGGCTACACCTTC. Based on the CDR3 plus reference TRBV5-4 and TRBJ1-2, the full variable domain is ETGVTQSPTHLIKTRGQQVTLRCSSQSGHNTVSWYQQALGQGPQFIFQYYREEENGRGNFPPRFSGLQFPNYSSELNVNALELDDSALYLCASSLVGVSDGYTFGSGTRLTVV.

This chain joins TRBV24-1 and TRBJ1-2; D not resolved. The CDR3 spans 15 residues. Germline lookup yields CDR1 KGHDR and CDR2 SFDVKD. Trimming cost V 3 bases and J 7 bases, with 17 bases left between them. CDR3 in amino acids: CATSDPRTDRPGYTF. The DNA for the CDR3 is TGTGCCACCAGTGATCCCAGGACGGACCGCCCTGGCTACACCTTC.

This clonotype was picked up a small number of times. The rearrangement uses TRBV4-3 and TRBJ1-6, with D uncertain. Germline lookup yields CDR1 LGHNA and CDR2 YSLEER. V lost 0 bases and J lost 7, with 7 bases in between. CDR3 length: 14 amino acids. CDR3 nucleotides: TGCGCCAGCAGCCAAGACTACCCGAATTCACCCCTCCACTTT. Translation gives CASSQDYPNSPLHF.

The J gene is TRBJ2-7, the V gene TRBV6-2 or TRBV6-3; D not certain. The CDR3 sequence is 12 residues long. The V gene's germline CDR1 is MNHEY and CDR2 SVGEGT. Trimming left V 5 bases short and J 4 bases short, with 9 bases between. The CDR3 here is CASSKTRYEQYF. The CDR3, as DNA: TGTGCCAGCAGTAAAACCAGATACGAGCAGTACTTC.

V usage is TRBV20-1 and J usage is TRBJ2-1; maybe TRBD2 (5 bases). The CDR3 length is 15 residues. In germline, CDR1 is DFQATT, CDR2 SNEGSKA (reference sequence). V was pared by 3 bases and J by 0 bases, with 12 bases between. CDR3 sequence: CSASVPGISYNEQFF. In nucleotides, the CDR3 is TGCAGTGCTAGTGTCCCGGGGATCTCCTACAATGAGCAGTTCTTC.

The V call is TRBV20-1, the J call TRBJ2-7; the D is unclear. The CDR3 covers 12 residues. V was trimmed by 0 bases and J by 7 bases, leaving 10 bases between them. The germline CDR1 and CDR2 sequences are DFQATT and SNEGSKA (reference sequence). The chain's CDR3 is CSARDGLGEQYF. The CDR3 region has the DNA TGCAGTGCTAGAGACGGGCTGGGGGAGCAGTACTTC.

The CDR3 spells CASSLGLAGQTDTQYF. CDR3 DNA: TGTGCCAGCAGCTTAGGCCTAGCGGGACAGACAGATACGCAGTATTTT. This rearrangement joins TRBV7-2 to TRBJ2-3, with 9 bases matching TRBD2. The CDR3 has 16 residues. Germline CDR1 and CDR2: SGHTA and FQGNSA. Trimming removed 1 base from V and 3 bases from J; junction bases left unmatched: 5.

The chain carries TRBV2 and TRBJ1-6, with D uncertain. Trimming took off 2 bases at V and 14 bases at J, with 16 bases between the two ends. Germline V gives CDR1 SNHLY, CDR2 FYNNEI. The CDR3 totals 14 residues. Here the CDR3 reads CASSESGGSVALHF. The CDR3 nucleotides read TGTGCCAGCAGTGAATCAGGAGGCTCGGTGGCCCTCCACTTT.

The rearrangement joins TRBV27 to TRBJ1-5; D is ambiguous. The germline V and J ends were trimmed by 6 bases and 2 bases, with 14 bases remaining between them. Looked up from germline, CDR1 is MNHEY and CDR2 is SMNVEV (reference sequence). CDR3 size: 15 residues. Here the CDR3 DNA reads TGTGCCAGCAGCAGATCTTTAATTGGCAATCAGCCCCAGCATTTT. It yields the protein CASSRSLIGNQPQHF.

The rearrangement uses TRBV6-1 and TRBJ1-6, with no clear D. The CDR3 length is 14 residues. With 9 bases removed from V and 5 bases from J, the gap between germline ends came to 14 bases. Germline V gene sequence: CDR1 MNHNS, CDR2 SASEGT. Here the CDR3 reads CASNTAGNNSPLHF. CDR3 nucleotides: TGTGCCAGTAATACCGCCGGGAATAATTCACCCCTCCACTTT.

This clonotype came up once. The chain joins TRBV5-6 to TRBJ2-3, with TRBD2 as a possible D gene (6 bases). Deletions cut 5 bases from V and 2 bases from J, with 18 bases between. CDR3 length: 16 residues. The germline gives CDR1 SGHDT, CDR2 YYEEEE. CDR3: CASRLRRWRDTDTQYF. CDR3 DNA sequence: TGTGCCAGCAGACTCAGGAGGTGGCGGGACACAGATACGCAGTATTTT.

The rearrangement uses TRBV20-1 and TRBJ2-7, with 7 bases identical to TRBD2. Germline CDR1 and CDR2: DFQATT and SNEGSKA (reference sequence). With 4 bases clipped from V and 4 bases from J, the junction kept 13 bases outside the gene matches. The CDR3 spans 15 residues. The CDR3 region has the DNA TGCAGTGCTACTAAAAGGGAGGGGCTGGTATACGAGCAGTACTTC. Its protein product is CSATKREGLVYEQYF.

This clonotype has more than one count but fewer than ten. Relative to the germline gene, one junction end is altered; a read error may explain this. V gene TRBV20-1 combines with J gene TRBJ1-1; D is perhaps TRBD1 (5 bases). From germline, CDR1 is DFQATT and CDR2 SNEGSKA (reference sequence). The CDR3 runs to 14 residues. The CDR3 DNA reads as TGCAGTTCTAGCCAGCTGGGGGGGAACACTGAAGCTTTCTTT. Protein product: CSSSQLGGNTEAFF.

The genes are TRBV11-3 and TRBJ2-5; D is undetermined. CDR1 and CDR2 from the germline V gene are SGHNT and YENEEA. This CDR3 has 14 amino acids. V shed 0 bases and J shed 1 base, with 6 bases lying between them. CDR3 sequence: CASSLDQAQETQYF. The DNA of the CDR3 is TGTGCCAGCAGCTTAGACCAGGCCCAAGAGACCCAGTACTTC.

The CDR3 reads CASTRQGMGYEQYF. The CDR3 nucleotides read TGTGCCAGCACCCGACAGGGGATGGGCTACGAGCAGTACTTC. The chain links TRBV6-1 to TRBJ2-7; 8 bases are shared with TRBD1. CDR1 is MNHNS, CDR2 SASEGT, per germline. CDR3 size: 14 residues. J was trimmed by 3 bases and V by 7 bases; bases with no gene match: 8.

The V gene is TRBV20-1, the J gene TRBJ2-3, with TRBD2 matching over 15 bases. This CDR3 is built from 17 residues. The germline V gene encodes CDR1 DFQATT and CDR2 SNEGSKA (reference sequence). V was pared by 2 bases and J by 0 bases, with 3 bases of the junction left unmatched. The CDR3 bases are TGCAGTGCTAGAAGGACTAGCGGGAGGGCTAGCACAGATACGCAGTATTTT. Translating gives CSARRTSGRASTDTQYF.

This chain connects TRBV15 to TRBJ2-7; D is possibly TRBD1 (8 bases). V gave up 4 bases and J gave up 0 bases, with 10 bases separating them. This CDR3 is built from 14 residues. CDR1 LNHNV and CDR2 YYDKDF come from the germline V gene (reference sequence). This CDR3 reads CATSNRGGSYEQYF. The DNA of the CDR3 is TGTGCCACCAGCAACAGGGGGGGCTCCTACGAGCAGTACTTC.

The chain links TRBV20-1 to TRBJ1-2; 7 bases align to TRBD1. The CDR3 extends over 12 amino acids. CDR1 DFQATT and CDR2 SNEGSKA come from the germline V gene (reference sequence). The CDR3 DNA is TGCACCACCACAGGGGATGGCTATGGCTACACCTTC. Amino acid sequence: CTTTGDGYGYTF.

This clonotype was observed a handful of times. The CDR3 sequence is CSAPQSQETQYF. CDR3 nucleotide sequence: TGCAGTGCACCACAGTCCCAAGAGACCCAGTACTTC. This sequence joins TRBV20-1 and TRBJ2-5; D is unclear. This CDR3 contains 12 residues. CDR1 and CDR2 (germline): DFQATT, SNEGSKA (reference sequence). Between the trimmed V and J ends, which lost 6 bases and 1 base, there was a span of 9 bases.

CDR3 sequence reads: CSAASTGSGIYNEQFF. CDR3 DNA sequence: TGCAGTGCCGCTTCTACAGGGAGTGGGATCTACAATGAGCAGTTCTTC. The chain couples TRBV20-1 to TRBJ2-1; D perhaps matches TRBD1 (6 bases). V was pared by 6 bases and J by 3 bases, with 21 bases between. The CDR3 length is 16 residues. Per germline, CDR1 DFQATT and CDR2 SNEGSKA (reference sequence).

This chain links TRBV15 with TRBJ1-1; TRBD1 is a possible D gene (5 bases). Germline CDR1 is LNHNV and CDR2 is YYDKDF (reference sequence). The length of the CDR3 is 15 residues. V was pared by 3 bases and J by 3 bases, with 14 bases between. The CDR3 protein is CATSSWGRDDTEAFF. Written as DNA, the CDR3 is TGTGCCACCAGCAGCTGGGGGAGGGACGACACTGAAGCTTTCTTT.

This chain links TRBV9 with TRBJ2-1, with 13 bases aligning to TRBD2. Germline V gene lookup returns CDR1 SGDLS and CDR2 YYNGEE. With 4 bases clipped from V and 7 bases from J, the junction kept 5 bases outside the gene matches. CDR3 length equals 15 residues. The CDR3 loop reads CASSLGLAGENEQFF. In DNA, the CDR3 is TGTGCCAGCAGCTTAGGACTAGCGGGAGAAAATGAGCAGTTCTTC.

The chain couples TRBV19 to TRBJ2-2; TRBD2 aligns across 9 bases. V shed 3 bases, J shed 4 bases, and the junction held 6 bases outside the gene matches. The CDR3 contains 16 residues. The germline gives CDR1 LNHDA, CDR2 SQIVND (reference sequence). For the CDR3, the DNA is TGTGCCAGTAGTATGCGGGGGGGTAGCTCCACCGGGGAGCTGTTTTTT. Translating it yields CASSMRGGSSTGELFF.

The J gene is TRBJ1-5, the V gene TRBV6-2 or TRBV6-3, with a possible D match to TRBD1 (5 bases). There are 14 residues in the CDR3. V dropped 2 bases and J dropped 5 bases, with 10 bases sitting between them. From germline, CDR1 is MNHEY and CDR2 SVGEGT. CDR3 loop: CASSYPDRDQPQHF. DNA for the CDR3: TGTGCCAGCAGTTACCCCGACAGAGATCAGCCCCAGCATTTT.